This T cell receptor beta chain stems from a study of cytomegalovirus exposure and HLA in healthy donors (TCRdb year 2017). Regarding the study in general: An earlier analysis of about 530 of the donors reported approximately 300 Gb of sequence data and 117 million unique TCR beta sequences obtained from some 200 million T cells. An early release that covered more than 550 HLA-typed donors contained approximately 300 gigabases of sequencing data and about 84 million unique TCR sequences. Of the roughly 400 genotyped donors, over 65% fell in the genetic ancestry cluster associated with self-reported Caucasian donors. The study was designed to test whether signatures of past pathogen exposure could be identified by cataloging public T cell receptors. The study used immunosequencing to profile the T cell repertoires of some 600 subjects and linked those repertoires to cytomegalovirus serostatus. In addition to the first cohort of 650 to 750 subjects, a separate validation cohort of 130 or so different subjects was used. The study combined high-throughput TCR immunosequencing, statistical association of individual TCRs with disease status, and machine learning to predict cytomegalovirus infection status. To study patterns of TCR occurrence, a later analysis re-analyzed previously published TCR beta repertoires from around 660 donors and added high-resolution HLA genotyping. Rather than using new phenotypic data, the later analysis identified candidate immune exposures from TCR beta sequences and from how often those sequences occurred across donors. An earlier analysis of some 500 of the donors applied high-throughput TCR beta sequencing to assess whether each TCR beta V gene segment acted as functional or pseudogenic. Donor age, sex, ethnicity and CMV serostatus were compiled together with the repertoire data. A later genetic analysis used genome-wide SNP genotypes for about 65% of the roughly 670 donors, treating that subset as a discovery cohort. All discovery cohort repertoires had been generated on a single sequencing platform. HLA typing covered class I and class II loci at four-digit resolution. Typing coverage varied by locus: 629-630 donors for A, B, C, DRB1 and DQB1; 522 for DQA1; 606 for DPA1; roughly 450 for DPB1. Because of strong linkage in the cohort, roughly 5 DR-DQ haplotypes were treated as single units for association and clustering. Across around 400 genotyped donors of the cohort, an average of about 240,000 unique TCR beta nucleotide sequences per donor were sequenced, and 15% to 20% of those sequences were non-productive. The investigation overall reported the following: In an earlier analysis of some 540 of the donors, most TCR beta V segments appeared in productive rearrangements about 87% or about 30% of the time, broadly matching IMGT annotations. The authors suggested that the approach could potentially be generalized to other disease states and immunological phenotypes. This cohort had only TCR beta chains sequenced, and the lack of alpha or paired-chain data limited which features could be detected. A later analysis reported that several top co-occurrence clusters appeared linked to parvovirus B19, influenza, CMV and Epstein-Barr virus. A later genetic analysis associated a missense DCLRE1C variant with V-gene and J-gene trimming of TCR beta chains, and an independent cohort replicated the association. Linkage disequilibrium might explain the correlated functional status among segregating V segments, but an unknown experimental factor could not be ruled out. Because counts were too low, approximately 15 rarely observed V segments, including chromosome 9 orphons, were excluded from the earlier analysis of some 540 of the donors. Because some donors lacked HLA typing at each locus, the association tests relied only on the typed subset. Three of the identified cytomegalovirus-associated TCR beta chains were confirmed in vitro to be specific for cytomegalovirus antigens. A further reported finding was that TCR beta sequences accurately predicted the HLA-A and HLA-B alleles for most subjects in the first cohort. In a later analysis, most CMV-associated TCR beta chains were found to appear HLA-restricted, with HLA associations seemingly driven largely by CMV exposure. Some IMGT-functional V segments, including TRBV6-2 and TRBV6-3, could not be distinguished by the 87-base-pair reads and were therefore excluded. In a later analysis, TCR association rates were found to vary across HLA loci, with the most associated TCRs seen for DRB1 alleles and the fewest for HLA-C alleles. According to a later genetic analysis, donors in an Asian-associated ancestry cluster had fewer N-insertions in productive TCRs than the roughly 700-donor mean. Roughly uniform sequencing depth across donors was assumed in presence/absence analyses, although this assumption may not hold. The study gave a list of over 150 TCR beta chains associated with cytomegalovirus. In a later analysis, 16,951 TCR beta sequences were associated with specific HLA alleles at a false discovery rate of 0.05. CMV serostatus was the only immune exposure information available for the cohort. The classifier was reported to diagnose cytomegalovirus status with high specificity and sensitivity in both the original and validation cohorts. A cluster of highly shared sequence variants was judged likely to be a technical artifact of the sequencing pipeline. A later analysis found that HLA-associated TCR beta chains were more clonally expanded and had lower generation probabilities than equally common non-associated chains. While some public TCRs were present in many individuals, most TCR sequences turned up only very rarely across donors. When HLA alleles, especially DR and DQ, strongly co-occurred, TCR associations were difficult to assign to individual alleles.

CDR1 and CDR2, looked up from the germline V gene, are SGHAT and FQNNGV. V lost 0 bases and J lost 2 bases, and the count of bases not matched to a germline gene is 1. The CDR3, cysteine through phenylalanine, is 14 amino acids long. Of all the DNA, just the CDR3 is kept, 42 bases in frame from base 1. With regard to this clone: Which antigen it targets is not known. The record has no base qualities; no much larger clone is one base away.

The cohort was made up of approximately 700 healthy bone marrow donors. All cohort members were sampled while nominally healthy, although unrecorded immune exposures were likely present. The donor was CMV seronegative and was included in the group of about 350 seronegative cohort members. A peripheral blood sample was collected from each donor, and TCR beta sequencing was performed on peripheral blood mononuclear cells. Genomic DNA extraction from the blood cell samples was performed with the Qiagen DNeasy Blood Extraction Kit. The receptor library was made with the immunoSEQ multiplex PCR assay. For the multiplex PCR, a mixture combining 60 forward primers for TCR Vbeta segments and 13 reverse primers for TCR Jbeta segments was used. The CDR3 region of rearranged TCR beta genes was amplified from genomic DNA by a multiplex PCR assay. The amplified TCR beta libraries were sequenced on the Illumina HiSeq System as 87-base-pair reads. In the authors' own workflow: A later analysis counted approximately 74 million unique TCR beta chains across the 690 or so repertoires, and 10 million to 12 million of these chains were shared by at least two donors. A nearest-neighbor algorithm error-corrected the raw reads and collapsed the reads into unique sequences, merging closely related sequences to remove PCR and sequencing errors. V, D and J gene segments were assigned by aligning CDR3 sequences to IMGT reference sequences. For a sequence to be retained, a match of at least six nucleotides was required to both a V gene segment and a J gene segment. Rearrangements were classified as productive when the CDR3 lacked stop codons and remained in frame with V and J, and all other rearrangements were classified as non-productive. CDR3 was defined according to IMGT convention as the region running from the second conserved V-encoded cysteine to the conserved J-encoded phenylalanine. In an earlier analysis of more than 550 of the donors, sequences lacking an unambiguous match to a single V gene segment were excluded. In an earlier analysis of 587 of the donors, V segments were called functional above 56.7% productive rearrangements and were called segregating when the between-donor standard deviation exceeded 5%. To diagnose cytomegalovirus status from the catalog of TCR beta chain sequences, a statistical classification framework was built. V and J gene assignment, in a later analysis, came from comparing TCR nucleotide sequences with IMGT/GENE-DB human TR gene sequences. A later analysis assigned CDR3 sequences and most-parsimonious VDJ recombination scenarios with the TCRdist pipeline. A later analysis defined each TCR beta chain by its CDR3 amino acid sequence plus V-gene family, and excluded reads lacking a unique V-gene family. To address suspected cross-contamination and a sequencing artifact, a later analysis removed roughly 640 highly shared, low-generation-probability nucleotide sequences. A later analysis calculated a clonal expansion index for each public chain from normalized within-repertoire ranks of inferred template counts. Generation probabilities in a later analysis came from a VDJ recombination model fitted to out-of-frame rearrangements, and those results were checked against IGoR. In a later analysis, hypergeometric tests were used to score TCR-TCR, TCR-HLA and TCR-CMV co-occurrence, with a repertoire-size bias correction applied to TCR pairs. A later analysis estimated false discovery rates by permuting HLA or CMV assignments 20 times. In a later analysis, co-occurring TCRs were grouped using DBSCAN, and TCRdist sequence similarity was added for clustering within HLA-allele-positive subsets. For co-occurrence clustering, repertoires with fewer than 30,000 or more than 120,000 public chains were excluded, along with about five repertoires with anomalous nucleotide sharing. TCRdb holds this immuneACCESS table with in-frame rearrangements only. Some clones are missing; in checked studies, unresolved V genes explain under half, and the rest has no known cause. The D gene and trimming were derived from the DNA, and the V and J assignments and clone size from that table. The sample includes about 190,000 clones, with around 86% observed a single time. 1.3% of the sample is taken by the ten largest.

The rearrangement combines TRBV11-2 with TRBJ2-7; 7 nucleotides in the junction match TRBD1. The sample taken for sequencing was PBMCs. The receptor was derived from a man under 40 in good health and CMV-seronegative. The CDR3 is CASSLETGTYEQYF. The bases are TGTGCCAGCAGCTTAGAGACAGGGACCTACGAGCAGTACTTC.